The 5 T cell receptor beta chains reported below all come from one sample, sequenced in a study of OX40 agonist ivuxolimab in advanced cancers. TCRdb keeps only in-frame clones here, not all; method: immunoSEQ multiplex PCR. This repertoire shows over 40,000 clones, 70% to 90% found once; its top ten account for more than 13%. The sample consisted of CD4+ or CD8+ T cells sorted from blood, taken in a trial of the OX40 agonist ivuxolimab. Receptors originate from an adult with an advanced solid tumor such as melanoma, head and neck, liver or kidney cancer.

On this clone: At one of its ends the junction is not consistent with the germline gene, which may arise from a read error. V usage is TRBV7-8 and J usage is TRBJ2-4, with D possibly matching TRBD2 (5 bases). This CDR3 is 12 amino acids long. Germline values: CDR1 SGHVS, CDR2 FQNEAQ. CDR3 region: CASSLERGRVDF. In DNA, the CDR3 is TGTGCCAGCAGCTTAGAACGGGGAAGGGTTGACTTC.

This clone appeared once. The J gene is TRBJ1-2, the V gene TRBV2; TRBD1 aligns across 8 bases. Germline V gene sequence: CDR1 SNHLY, CDR2 FYNNEI. This CDR3 comprises 16 residues. The J segment lost 0 bases and the V segment lost 5 bases, leaving 8 bases of the junction unmatched. Here the CDR3 reads CASSYTRTGTNYGYTF. CDR3 bases: TGTGCCAGCAGTTACACTCGGACAGGGACTAACTATGGCTACACCTTC.

The chain has TRBV7-9 and TRBJ2-7; no firm D call. Trimming took 5 bases from V and 1 from J, leaving 9 bases between them. The CDR3 covers 13 residues. Germline V gene sequence: CDR1 SEHNR, CDR2 FQNEAQ (reference sequence). The CDR3 loop is CASSLGRSYEQYF. The CDR3, as DNA: TGTGCCAGCAGCCTAGGCAGGTCCTACGAGCAGTACTTC.

The chain uses TRBV28 and TRBJ2-1, with 7 positions matching TRBD1. The germline gives CDR1 MDHEN, CDR2 SYDVKM. This CDR3 region has 13 residues. The J segment lost 2 bases and the V segment lost 10 bases, leaving 5 bases of the junction unmatched. CDR3 nucleotide sequence: TGTGCCACTCAGACAGGGCCCTACAATGAGCAGTTCTTC. Translating it yields CATQTGPYNEQFF.

The V gene is TRBV19, the J gene TRBJ2-1, with D perhaps TRBD1 (5 bases). Germline V gene lookup returns CDR1 LNHDA and CDR2 SQIVND (reference sequence). CDR3 length: 14 amino acids. Trimming shortened V by 6 bases and J by 9 bases, and 18 bases separated the two germline ends. The CDR3 spells CASSDRGGWGEQFF. The CDR3 nucleotides are TGTGCCAGTAGCGATAGGGGCGGTTGGGGTGAGCAGTTCTTC.